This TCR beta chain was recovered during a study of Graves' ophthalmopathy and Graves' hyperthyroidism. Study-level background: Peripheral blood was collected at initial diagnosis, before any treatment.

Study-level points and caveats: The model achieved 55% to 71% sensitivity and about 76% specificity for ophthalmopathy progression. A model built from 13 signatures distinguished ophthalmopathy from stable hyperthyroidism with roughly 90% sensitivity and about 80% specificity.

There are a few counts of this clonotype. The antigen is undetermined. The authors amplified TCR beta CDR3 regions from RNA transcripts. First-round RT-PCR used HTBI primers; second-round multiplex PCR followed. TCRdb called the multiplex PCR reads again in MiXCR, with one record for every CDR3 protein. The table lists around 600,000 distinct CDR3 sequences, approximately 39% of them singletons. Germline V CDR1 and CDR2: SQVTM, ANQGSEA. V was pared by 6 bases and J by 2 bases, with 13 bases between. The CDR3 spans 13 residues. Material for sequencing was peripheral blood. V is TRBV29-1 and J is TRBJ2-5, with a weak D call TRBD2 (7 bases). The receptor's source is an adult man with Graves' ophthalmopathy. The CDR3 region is CSVAEGGQETQYF. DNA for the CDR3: TGCAGCGTGGCGGAGGGGGGGCAAGAGACCCAGTACTTC.